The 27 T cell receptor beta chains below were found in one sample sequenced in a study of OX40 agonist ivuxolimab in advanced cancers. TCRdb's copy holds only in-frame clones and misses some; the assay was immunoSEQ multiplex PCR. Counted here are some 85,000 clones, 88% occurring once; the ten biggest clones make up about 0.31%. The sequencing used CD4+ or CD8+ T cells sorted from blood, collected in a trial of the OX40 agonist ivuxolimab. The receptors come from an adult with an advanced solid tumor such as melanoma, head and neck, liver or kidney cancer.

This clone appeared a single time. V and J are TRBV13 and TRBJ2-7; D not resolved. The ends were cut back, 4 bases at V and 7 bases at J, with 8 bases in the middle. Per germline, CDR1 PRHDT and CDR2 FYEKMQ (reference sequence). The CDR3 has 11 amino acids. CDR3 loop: CASSSFGEQYF. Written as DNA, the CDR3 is TGTGCCAGCAGCTCCTTTGGGGAGCAGTACTTC.

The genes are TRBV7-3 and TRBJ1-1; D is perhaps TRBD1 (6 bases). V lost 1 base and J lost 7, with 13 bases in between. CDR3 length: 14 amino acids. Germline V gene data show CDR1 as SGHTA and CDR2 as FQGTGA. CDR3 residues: CASSLSPGAGEAFF. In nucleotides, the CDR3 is TGTGCCAGCAGCTTAAGCCCGGGGGCGGGTGAAGCTTTCTTT.

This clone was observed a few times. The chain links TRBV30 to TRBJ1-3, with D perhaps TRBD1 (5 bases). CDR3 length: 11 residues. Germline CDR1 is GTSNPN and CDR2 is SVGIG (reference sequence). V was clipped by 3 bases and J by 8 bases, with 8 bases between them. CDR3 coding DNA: TGTGCCTGGAGACCGGGGCACACCATATATTTT. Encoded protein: CAWRPGHTIYF.

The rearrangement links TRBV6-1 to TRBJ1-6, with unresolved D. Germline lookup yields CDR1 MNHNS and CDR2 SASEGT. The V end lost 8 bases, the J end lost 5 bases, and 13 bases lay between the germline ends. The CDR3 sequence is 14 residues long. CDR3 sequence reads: CASSPDSNNSPLHF. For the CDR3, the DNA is TGTGCCAGCTCCCCGGATAGTAATAATTCACCCCTCCACTTT.

The CDR3 DNA sequence: TGTGCCAGCAGCCCCGGGACACCATACAATGAGCAGTTCTTC. Protein sequence: CASSPGTPYNEQFF. V usage is TRBV7-2 and J usage is TRBJ2-1, with a weak D call TRBD1 (6 bases). With 5 bases removed from V and 4 bases from J, the gap between germline ends came to 12 bases. The CDR3 sequence is 14 residues long. The germline gives CDR1 SGHTA, CDR2 FQGNSA.

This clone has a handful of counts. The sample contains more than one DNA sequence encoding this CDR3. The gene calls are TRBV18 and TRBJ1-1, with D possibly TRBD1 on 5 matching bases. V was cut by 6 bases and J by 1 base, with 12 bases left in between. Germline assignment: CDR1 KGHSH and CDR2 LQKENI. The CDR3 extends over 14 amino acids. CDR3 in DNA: TGTGCCAGCTCCCTCGGGACGGGGAACACTGAAGCTTTCTTT. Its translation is CASSLGTGNTEAFF. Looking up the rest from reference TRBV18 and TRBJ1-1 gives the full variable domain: NAGVMQNPRHLVRRRGQEARLRCSPMKGHSHVYWYRQLPEEGLKFMVYLQKENIIDESGMPKERFSAEFPKEGPSILRIQQVVRGDSAAYFCASSLGTGNTEAFFGQGTRLTVV.

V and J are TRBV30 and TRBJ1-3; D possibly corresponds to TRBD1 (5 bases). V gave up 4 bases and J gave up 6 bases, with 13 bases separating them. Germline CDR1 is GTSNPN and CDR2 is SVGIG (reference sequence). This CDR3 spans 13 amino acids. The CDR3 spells CAWNIQGPNTIYF. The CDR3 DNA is TGTGCCTGGAATATCCAGGGACCAAACACCATATATTTT.

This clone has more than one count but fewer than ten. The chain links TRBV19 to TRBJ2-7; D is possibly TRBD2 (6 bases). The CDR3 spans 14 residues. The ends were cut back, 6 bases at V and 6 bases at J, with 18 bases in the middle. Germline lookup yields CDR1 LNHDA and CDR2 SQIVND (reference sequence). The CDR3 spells CASSTSWGEGEQYF. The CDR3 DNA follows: TGTGCCAGTAGCACCAGCTGGGGGGAAGGCGAGCAGTACTTC.

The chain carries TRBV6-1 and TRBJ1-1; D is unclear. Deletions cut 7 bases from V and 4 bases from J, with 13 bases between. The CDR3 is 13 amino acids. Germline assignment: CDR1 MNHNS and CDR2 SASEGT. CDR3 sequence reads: CASIMKAATEAFF. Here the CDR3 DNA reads TGTGCCAGCATCATGAAGGCGGCCACTGAAGCTTTCTTT.

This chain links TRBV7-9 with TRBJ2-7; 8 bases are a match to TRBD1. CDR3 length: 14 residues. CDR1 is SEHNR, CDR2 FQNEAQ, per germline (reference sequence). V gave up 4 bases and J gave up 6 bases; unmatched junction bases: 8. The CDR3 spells CASSSSGGRGEQYF. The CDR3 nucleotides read TGTGCCAGCAGCTCATCAGGGGGCAGGGGCGAGCAGTACTTC.

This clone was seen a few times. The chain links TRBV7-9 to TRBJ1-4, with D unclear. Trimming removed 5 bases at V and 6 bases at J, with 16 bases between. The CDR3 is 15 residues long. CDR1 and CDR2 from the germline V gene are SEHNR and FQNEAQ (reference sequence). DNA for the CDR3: TGTGCCAGCAGCACAACCCGGGAGGGAGATGAAAAACTGTTTTTT. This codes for CASSTTREGDEKLFF. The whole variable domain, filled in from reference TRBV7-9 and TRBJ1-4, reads DTGVSQNPRHKITKRGQNVTFRCDPISEHNRLYWYRQTLGQGPEFLTYFQNEAQLEKSRLLSDRFSAERPKGSFSTLEIQRTEQGDSAMYLCASSTTREGDEKLFFGSGTQLSVL.

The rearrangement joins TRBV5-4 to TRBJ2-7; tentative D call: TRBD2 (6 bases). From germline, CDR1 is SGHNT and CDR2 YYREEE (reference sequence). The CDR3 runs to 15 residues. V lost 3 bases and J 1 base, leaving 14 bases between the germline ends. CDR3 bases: TGTGCCAGCAGCTCCCCGAGAGGGAGGTCCTACGAGCAGTACTTC. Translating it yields CASSSPRGRSYEQYF.

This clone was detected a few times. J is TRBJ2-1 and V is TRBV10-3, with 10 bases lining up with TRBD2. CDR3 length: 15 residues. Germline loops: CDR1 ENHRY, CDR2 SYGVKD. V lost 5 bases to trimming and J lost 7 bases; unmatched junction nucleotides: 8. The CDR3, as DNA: TGTGCCATCAGTCCAAGCGGGGGGGCCTCAAATGAGCAGTTCTTC. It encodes CAISPSGGASNEQFF.

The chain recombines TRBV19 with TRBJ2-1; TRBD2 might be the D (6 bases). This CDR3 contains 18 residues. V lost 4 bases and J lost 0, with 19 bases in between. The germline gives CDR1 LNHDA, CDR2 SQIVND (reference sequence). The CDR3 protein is CASSTSGRGLSSYNEQFF. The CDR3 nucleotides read TGTGCCAGTAGTACCTCCGGGCGGGGCCTTAGCTCCTACAATGAGCAGTTCTTC. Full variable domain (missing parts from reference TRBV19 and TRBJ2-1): DGGITQSPKYLFRKEGQNVTLSCEQNLNHDAMYWYRQDPGQGLRLIYYSQIVNDFQKGDIAEGYSVSREKKESFPLTVTSAQKNPTAFYLCASSTSGRGLSSYNEQFFGPGTRLTVL.

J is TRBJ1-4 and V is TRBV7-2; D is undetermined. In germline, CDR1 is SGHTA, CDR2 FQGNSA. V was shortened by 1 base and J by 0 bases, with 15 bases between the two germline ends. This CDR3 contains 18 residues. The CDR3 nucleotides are TGTGCCAGCAGCTTAGGGTCCGGGATTTTTGCAACTAATGAAAAACTGTTTTTT. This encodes CASSLGSGIFATNEKLFF.

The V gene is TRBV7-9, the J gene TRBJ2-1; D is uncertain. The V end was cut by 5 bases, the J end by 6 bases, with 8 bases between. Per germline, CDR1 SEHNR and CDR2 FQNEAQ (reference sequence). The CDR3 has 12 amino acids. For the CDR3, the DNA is TGTGCCAGCAGCCCTCGGGCCAATGAGCAGTTCTTC. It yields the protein CASSPRANEQFF.

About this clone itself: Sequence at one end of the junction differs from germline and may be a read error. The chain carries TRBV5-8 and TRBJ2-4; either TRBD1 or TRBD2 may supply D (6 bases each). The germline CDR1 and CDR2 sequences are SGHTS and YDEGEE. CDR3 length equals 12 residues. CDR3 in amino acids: CASSIRRGLGDF. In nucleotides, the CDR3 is TGTGCCAGCAGCATACGCAGGGGACTTGGAGACTTC.

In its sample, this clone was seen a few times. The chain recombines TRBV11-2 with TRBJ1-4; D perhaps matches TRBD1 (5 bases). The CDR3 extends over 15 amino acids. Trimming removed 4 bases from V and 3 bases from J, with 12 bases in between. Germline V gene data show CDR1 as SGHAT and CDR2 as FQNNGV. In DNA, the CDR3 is TGTGCCAGCAGCTCCTCCAGGGCCTCTAATGAAAAACTGTTTTTT. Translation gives CASSSSRASNEKLFF. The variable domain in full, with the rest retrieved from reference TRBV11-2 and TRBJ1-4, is EAGVAQSPRYKIIEKRQSVAFWCNPISGHATLYWYQQILGQGPKLLIQFQNNGVVDDSQLPKDRFSAERLKGVDSTLKIQPAKLEDSAVYLCASSSSRASNEKLFFGSGTQLSVL.

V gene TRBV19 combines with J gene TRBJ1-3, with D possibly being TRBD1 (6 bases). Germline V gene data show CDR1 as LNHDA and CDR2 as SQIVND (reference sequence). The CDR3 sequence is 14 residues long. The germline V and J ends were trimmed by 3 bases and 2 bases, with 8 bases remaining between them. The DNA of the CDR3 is TGTGCCAGTAGTATCCAGGGGACTGGAAACACCATATATTTT. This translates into CASSIQGTGNTIYF. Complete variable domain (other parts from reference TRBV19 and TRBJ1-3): DGGITQSPKYLFRKEGQNVTLSCEQNLNHDAMYWYRQDPGQGLRLIYYSQIVNDFQKGDIAEGYSVSREKKESFPLTVTSAQKNPTAFYLCASSIQGTGNTIYFGEGSWLTVV.

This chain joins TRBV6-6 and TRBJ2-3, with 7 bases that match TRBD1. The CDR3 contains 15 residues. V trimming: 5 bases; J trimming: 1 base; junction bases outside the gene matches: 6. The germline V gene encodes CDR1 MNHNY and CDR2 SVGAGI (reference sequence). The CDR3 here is CASSPFDRGTDTQYF. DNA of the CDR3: TGTGCCAGCAGTCCCTTTGACAGGGGCACAGATACGCAGTATTTT.

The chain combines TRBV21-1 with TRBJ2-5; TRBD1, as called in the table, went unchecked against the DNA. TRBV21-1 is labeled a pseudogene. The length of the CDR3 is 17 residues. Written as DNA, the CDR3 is TGTGCCAGCAGCCCGTTCTCGGACATCGAAAGAGGAGAGACCCAGTACTTC. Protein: CASSPFSDIERGETQYF.

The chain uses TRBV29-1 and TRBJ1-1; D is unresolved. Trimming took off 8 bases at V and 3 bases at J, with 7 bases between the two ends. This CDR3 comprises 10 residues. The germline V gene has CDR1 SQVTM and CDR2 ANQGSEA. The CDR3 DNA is TGCAGCTACCTCGACACTGAAGCTTTCTTT. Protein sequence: CSYLDTEAFF.

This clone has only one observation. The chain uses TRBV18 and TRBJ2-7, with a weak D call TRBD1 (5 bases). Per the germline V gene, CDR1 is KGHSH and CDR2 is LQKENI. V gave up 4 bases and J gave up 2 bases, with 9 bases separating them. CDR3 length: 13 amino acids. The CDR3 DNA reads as TGTGCCAGCTCACTGGACACCACCTACGAGCAGTACTTC. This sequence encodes CASSLDTTYEQYF.

The chain's CDR3 is CASSQRRTGQGGNTIYF. In DNA, the CDR3 is TGTGCCAGCAGCCAAAGGCGGACAGGGCAAGGTGGAAACACCATATATTTT. V is TRBV14 and J is TRBJ1-3, with 8 bases identical to TRBD1. Germline V gives CDR1 SGHDN, CDR2 FVKESK. CDR3 length: 17 amino acids. Trimming took 2 bases from V and 3 from J; bases not matched to a gene: 9.

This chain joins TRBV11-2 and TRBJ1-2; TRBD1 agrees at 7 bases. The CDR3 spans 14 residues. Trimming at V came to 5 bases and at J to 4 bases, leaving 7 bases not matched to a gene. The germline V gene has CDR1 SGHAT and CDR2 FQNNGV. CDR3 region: CASSSQGGVYGYTF. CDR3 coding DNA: TGTGCCAGCAGCAGCCAAGGGGGCGTCTATGGCTACACCTTC.

CDR3 sequence (DNA): TGTGCCAGCAGCCCGGACAGAAATGGAAACACCATATATTTT. Translation: CASSPDRNGNTIYF. V gene TRBV7-8 combines with J gene TRBJ1-3; D is possibly TRBD1 (6 bases). The CDR3 runs 14 residues. V was shortened by 5 bases and J by 3 bases, with 11 bases between the two germline ends. Germline assignment: CDR1 SGHVS and CDR2 FQNEAQ.

DNA for the CDR3: TGTGCCAGCGCAGGGGGCAGTAATTCACCCCTCCACTTT. This codes for CASAGGSNSPLHF. The chain has TRBV7-2 and TRBJ1-6, with TRBD1 matching 8 bases. There are 13 residues in the CDR3. V lost 8 bases and J lost 6; bases outside the gene matches: 3. Germline-derived CDR1 and CDR2 are SGHTA and FQGNSA.